A single sample is the source of the 24 T cell receptor beta chains below, sequenced in a study of T cell repertoires in cytomegalovirus infection. TCRdb passed the reads through MiXCR, listing each CDR3 protein once. The top ten clones hold under 2% of a sample with fewer than 250,000 distinct CDR3 sequences, 9% to 15% of them seen once. The sample taken for sequencing was PBMCs. The receptors were gathered from a human donor in good health (CMV status not recorded). Some clones in this sample may be carry-over from other donors' samples.

This clonotype was counted only a few times. The gene calls are TRBV20-1 and TRBJ2-1; 10 bases fit TRBD2. J was trimmed by 8 bases and V by 6 bases; bases with no gene match: 10. The CDR3 runs to 14 residues. Germline values: CDR1 DFQATT, CDR2 SNEGSKA (reference sequence). CDR3 protein: CSAIPGTSDDEQFF. CDR3 coding DNA: TGCAGTGCCATCCCCGGGACTAGCGATGATGAGCAGTTCTTC.

This clonotype was observed many times. The rearrangement links TRBV6-5 to TRBJ2-7; TRBD1 aligns across 9 bases. Germline loops: CDR1 MNHEY, CDR2 SVGAGI. Losses at the gene ends were 0 bases for V and 11 bases for J; bases not matched to a gene: 23. CDR3 size: 19 residues. DNA for the CDR3: TGTGCCAGCAGTTACTCCGGGACAGGGACACCGGTAGTCGGGGGCGGAAAGTACTTC. This encodes CASSYSGTGTPVVGGGKYF.

This clonotype was found many times. The chain is built from TRBV7-6 and TRBJ2-7; 7 positions match TRBD2. V was pared by 5 bases and J by 6 bases, with 10 bases of the junction left unmatched. This CDR3 comprises 14 residues. From germline, CDR1 is SGHVS and CDR2 FNYEAQ. In nucleotides, the CDR3 is TGTGCCAGCAGCGATAACAGACTAGCTGGCGAGCAGTACTTC. Protein sequence: CASSDNRLAGEQYF.

The table lists this clonotype with many counts. The chain couples TRBV7-2 to TRBJ2-7; tentative D call: TRBD2 (6 bases). CDR1 is SGHTA, CDR2 FQGNSA, per germline. Trimming took off 5 bases at V and 2 bases at J, with 13 bases between the two ends. The CDR3 is 14 amino acids. The CDR3 DNA reads as TGTGCCAGCAGCCGGGACTGGGGGACCTACGAGCAGTACTTC. Protein product: CASSRDWGTYEQYF.

This sequence joins TRBV29-1 and TRBJ1-1; weak D call: TRBD1 (5 bases). Trimming cost V 4 bases and J 5 bases, with 14 bases left between them. Germline-derived CDR1 and CDR2 are SQVTM and ANQGSEA. This CDR3 has 13 amino acids. The CDR3 nucleotides read TGCAGCGTTGCTAACGGGGGTATTACTGAAGCTTTCTTT. Translation gives CSVANGGITEAFF.

The DNA of the CDR3 is TGTGCCAGCAGCCCCCAAGCGGGGGGGAACACCGGGGAGCTGTTTTTT. This sequence encodes CASSPQAGGNTGELFF. The J gene is TRBJ2-2, the V gene TRBV7-3, with 9 bases lining up with TRBD2. The V segment lost 5 bases and the J segment 1 base; nucleotides outside the gene matches: 5. The CDR3 spans 16 residues. Germline CDR1 and CDR2: SGHTA and FQGTGA.

This clonotype showed up many times. The chain recombines TRBV20-1 with TRBJ2-2, with 11 bases aligning to TRBD2. The germline gives CDR1 DFQATT, CDR2 SNEGSKA (reference sequence). The CDR3 runs 15 residues. J gave up 7 bases and V 3 bases, and 7 bases lay outside the gene matches. The CDR3 nucleotides read TGCAGTGCTAGTAGACTAGCGGGGTCGATCGGGGAGCTGTTTTTT. This translates into CSASRLAGSIGELFF.

This clonotype has ten or more counts. The chain joins TRBV7-3 to TRBJ2-7, with TRBD1 matching 12 bases. CDR1 SGHTA and CDR2 FQGTGA come from the germline V gene. This CDR3 comprises 15 residues. The V segment lost 4 bases and the J segment 3 bases; nucleotides outside the gene matches: 4. The CDR3 spells CASSSGQGALYEQYF. The CDR3 region has the DNA TGTGCCAGCAGCTCGGGACAGGGGGCCCTCTACGAGCAGTACTTC. Together with reference TRBV7-3 and TRBJ2-7, the CDR3 gives the full variable domain: GAGVSQTPSNKVTEKGKYVELRCDPISGHTALYWYRQSLGQGPEFLIYFQGTGAADDSGLPNDRFFAVRPEGSVSTLKIQRTERGDSAVYLCASSSGQGALYEQYFGPGTRLTVT.

This clonotype has just a few counts. The chain carries TRBV29-1 and TRBJ2-3; 8 bases match TRBD1. V lost 4 bases to trimming and J lost 3 bases; unmatched junction nucleotides: 6. CDR1 is SQVTM and CDR2 is ANQGSEA in the germline V gene. The CDR3 has 14 residues. The CDR3 spells CSVVDRVRTDTQYF. The CDR3 DNA follows: TGCAGCGTTGTGGACAGGGTGCGGACAGATACGCAGTATTTT.

This clonotype has at least ten counts. The gene calls are TRBV7-2 and TRBJ1-1; unclear D gene. This CDR3 has 13 residues. Germline V gene lookup returns CDR1 SGHTA and CDR2 FQGNSA. Trimming stripped 2 bases from V and 5 bases from J, with 9 bases between. The CDR3 bases are TGTGCCAGCAGCTTAAGATACCGGACTGAAGCTTTCTTT. Its protein product is CASSLRYRTEAFF.

Ten or more counts support this clonotype. The chain uses TRBV12-3 or TRBV12-4 and TRBJ2-1; 10 positions agree with TRBD2. V lost 6 bases to trimming and J lost 5 bases; unmatched junction nucleotides: 10. The CDR3 extends over 16 amino acids. Here the CDR3 DNA reads TGTGCCAGCAGGCTGAAGACTAGCGGGCTCAACAATGAGCAGTTCTTC. It encodes CASRLKTSGLNNEQFF.

This clonotype was seen repeatedly, ten times or more. The rearrangement joins TRBV5-5 to TRBJ2-5; D gene ambiguous. The germline V and J ends were trimmed by 1 base and 5 bases, with 12 bases remaining between them. Looked up from germline, CDR1 is SGHKS and CDR2 is YYEKEE (reference sequence). CDR3 size: 14 residues. The CDR3 nucleotides are TGTGCCAGCAGCTTGACGAGATCCGGGGAGACCCAGTACTTC. Amino acids: CASSLTRSGETQYF.

Ten or more counts support this clonotype. The rearrangement links TRBV7-2 to TRBJ1-6; weak D call: TRBD1 (5 bases). Germline V gene sequence: CDR1 SGHTA, CDR2 FQGNSA. V was shortened by 2 bases and J by 7 bases, with 12 bases between the two germline ends. CDR3 length: 15 amino acids. The CDR3 protein is CASSLRPGTNSPLHF. The CDR3 nucleotides read TGTGCCAGCAGCTTAAGGCCAGGGACCAATTCACCCCTCCACTTT.

This clonotype was found many times. The V and J genes are TRBV7-9 and TRBJ1-3; a weak D match, TRBD1 (5 bases). Germline CDR1 is SEHNR and CDR2 is FQNEAQ (reference sequence). This CDR3 is 13 amino acids long. Trimming shortened V by 5 bases and J by 4 bases, and 9 bases separated the two germline ends. CDR3 bases: TGTGCCAGCAGCCAGGGCCCCGGAAACACCATATATTTT. It is translated as CASSQGPGNTIYF.

This clonotype was detected ten times or more. The CDR3 loop is CASSRLPRQGHEQYF. CDR3 DNA: TGTGCCAGCAGTCGCTTACCCCGACAAGGCCACGAGCAGTACTTC. V usage is TRBV6-1 and J usage is TRBJ2-7; no firm D call. Per germline, CDR1 MNHNS and CDR2 SASEGT. Trimming removed 5 bases from V and 5 bases from J, with 19 bases in between. There are 15 residues in the CDR3.

In this sample, this clonotype turned up a few times. V and J are TRBV25-1 and TRBJ1-4; 10 bases match TRBD1. Germline V gene lookup returns CDR1 MGHDK and CDR2 SYGVNS. This CDR3 spans 15 amino acids. The J segment lost 7 bases and the V segment lost 6 bases, leaving 8 bases of the junction unmatched. The CDR3 reads CASSLAGTGAEKLFF. CDR3 nucleotides: TGTGCCAGCAGCCTGGCGGGGACAGGGGCTGAAAAACTGTTTTTT.

This clonotype was seen only a few times. The J gene is TRBJ1-1, the V gene TRBV19; TRBD1 matches 8 bases. The CDR3 loop spans 18 amino acids. The germline CDR1 and CDR2 sequences are LNHDA and SQIVND (reference sequence). V lost 5 bases and J lost 4; bases outside the gene matches: 18. For the CDR3, the DNA is TGTGCCAGTAGTCCCCATGACAGGGGAGCCGGAGTGGGCACTGAAGCTTTCTTT. Translating gives CASSPHDRGAGVGTEAFF.

The V call is TRBV28, the J call TRBJ1-5; D perhaps matches TRBD1 (5 bases). V shed 6 bases and J shed 0 bases, with 15 bases lying between them. The CDR3 has 16 residues. The V gene's germline CDR1 is MDHEN and CDR2 SYDVKM. Written as DNA, the CDR3 is TGTGCCAGCAGCATAATCGACAGAGATAGCAATCAGCCCCAGCATTTT. Translating gives CASSIIDRDSNQPQHF.

This clonotype was picked up many times. CDR3 nucleotide sequence: TGTGCCAGTAGCCCGGCCGGGACCACCGGGGAGCTGTTTTTT. Residues: CASSPAGTTGELFF. The chain couples TRBV19 to TRBJ2-2; D may match TRBD1 or TRBD2 (5 bases each). The CDR3 runs to 14 residues. Trimming took off 6 bases at V and 4 bases at J, with 12 bases between the two ends. Germline CDR1 and CDR2: LNHDA and SQIVND (reference sequence). The full variable domain, with the rest looked up from reference TRBV19 and TRBJ2-2, is DGGITQSPKYLFRKEGQNVTLSCEQNLNHDAMYWYRQDPGQGLRLIYYSQIVNDFQKGDIAEGYSVSREKKESFPLTVTSAQKNPTAFYLCASSPAGTTGELFFGEGSRLTVL.

The rearrangement uses TRBV14 and TRBJ2-3; 7 positions agree with TRBD2. Germline V gives CDR1 SGHDN, CDR2 FVKESK. V shed 4 bases, J shed 6 bases, and the junction held 7 bases outside the gene matches. The CDR3 has 14 residues. In nucleotides, the CDR3 is TGTGCCAGCAGCCCTCTGAGCGGGGTGGATACGCAGTATTTT. Translating it yields CASSPLSGVDTQYF.

Ten or more counts support this clonotype. The chain has TRBV7-2 and TRBJ2-7; D not certain. The CDR3 is 15 residues long. CDR1 is SGHTA, CDR2 FQGNSA, per germline. V lost 4 bases, J lost 2 bases, and 15 bases lay in between. CDR3 region: CASSSQLGLTYEQYF. Written as DNA, the CDR3 is TGTGCCAGCAGCTCACAGTTGGGGTTAACCTACGAGCAGTACTTC.

The chain recombines TRBV28 with TRBJ2-5; 7 bases are shared with TRBD1. V was pared by 4 bases and J by 3 bases, with 8 bases of the junction left unmatched. CDR3 size: 15 residues. CDR1 MDHEN and CDR2 SYDVKM come from the germline V gene. The DNA for the CDR3 is TGTGCCAGCAGTTCCGAGGACAGGAGAAAAGAGACCCAGTACTTC. It translates to CASSSEDRRKETQYF.

In this sample, this clonotype turned up a few times. This chain links TRBV24-1 with TRBJ2-1, with D possibly being TRBD1 (7 bases). V lost 3 bases and J 6 bases, leaving 14 bases between the germline ends. Germline values: CDR1 KGHDR, CDR2 SFDVKD. This CDR3 spans 15 amino acids. This CDR3 reads CATSDPQGGFNEQFF. The CDR3 region has the DNA TGTGCCACCAGTGATCCTCAGGGGGGCTTCAATGAGCAGTTCTTC.

This clonotype was seen at least ten times. This chain links TRBV28 with TRBJ2-3; D might be TRBD2 (6 bases). Germline values: CDR1 MDHEN, CDR2 SYDVKM. CDR3 length: 16 residues. Trimming removed 5 bases from V and 5 bases from J, with 20 bases in between. The CDR3 reads CASSTPPGPAGDTQYF. The CDR3 region has the DNA TGTGCCAGCAGTACGCCGCCGGGACCAGCGGGAGATACGCAGTATTTT.